The 19 T cell receptor beta chains in this list originate from one sample, sequenced in a study of blood T cell repertoires in COVID-19. Sequenced by immunoSEQ multiplex PCR; TCRdb stores in-frame clones only, minus some. This table holds about 58,000 clones, around 89% found once. Sequenced material: peripheral blood. All receptors come from a man between 60 and 75 years old with acute or convalescent COVID-19.

This rearrangement joins TRBV29-1 to TRBJ1-3; 7 positions match TRBD1. The CDR3 runs 14 residues. The ends lost 5 bases at V and 0 bases at J; junction bases unmatched: 4. Germline V gives CDR1 SQVTM, CDR2 ANQGSEA. CDR3: CSVWDSNSGNTIYF. CDR3 DNA sequence: TGCAGCGTTTGGGACAGTAACTCTGGAAACACCATATATTTT.

The chain couples TRBV29-1 to TRBJ2-1; 12 bases are shared with TRBD1. This CDR3 is 14 amino acids long. The V gene's germline CDR1 is SQVTM and CDR2 ANQGSEA. The ends lost 4 bases at V and 5 bases at J; junction bases unmatched: 3. CDR3 sequence (DNA): TGCAGCGTTGTGGGACAGGGGGCTCACAATGAGCAGTTCTTC. Encoded protein: CSVVGQGAHNEQFF.

This clone was observed a single time. This chain links TRBV19 with TRBJ1-2; a possible D gene is TRBD1 (6 bases). CDR3 length: 15 amino acids. Germline CDR1 LNHDA, CDR2 SQIVND (reference sequence). Trimming stripped 10 bases from V and 4 bases from J, with 22 bases between. The CDR3 region has the DNA TGTGCCACGAGTGGCCCGACAGGAATGTCCTATGGCTACACCTTC. It yields the protein CATSGPTGMSYGYTF.

The chain is built from TRBV19 and TRBJ1-6; maybe TRBD1 (5 bases). The germline V gene has CDR1 LNHDA and CDR2 SQIVND (reference sequence). This CDR3 spans 12 amino acids. Deletions cut 5 bases from V and 9 bases from J, with 8 bases between. This CDR3 is CASSAGRSPLHF. Here the CDR3 DNA reads TGTGCCAGTAGTGCGGGGCGTTCACCCCTCCACTTT.

This clone came up once. The chain carries TRBV6-6 and TRBJ1-2; a possible D gene is TRBD1 (5 bases). Per germline, CDR1 MNHNY and CDR2 SVGAGI (reference sequence). Trimming pared 4 bases from V and 4 bases from J, leaving 10 bases between. The length of the CDR3 is 13 residues. The CDR3 DNA follows: TGTGCCAGCAGTTCCGGGACTGTCTATGGCTACACCTTC. This sequence encodes CASSSGTVYGYTF.

The sample holds a few counts of this clone. This chain uses TRBV11-2 with TRBJ1-5; D is uncertain. CDR1 SGHAT and CDR2 FQNNGV come from the germline V gene. Trimming left V 0 bases short and J 2 bases short, with 5 bases between. The length of the CDR3 is 14 residues. The CDR3 DNA reads as TGTGCCAGCAGCTTAGACGGGGGCAATCAGCCCCAGCATTTT. Protein: CASSLDGGNQPQHF.

The chain combines TRBV6-5 with TRBJ1-2, with 7 bases that match TRBD1. The CDR3 is made up of 14 amino acids. V dropped 6 bases and J dropped 5; count of bases not matched to a gene: 9. The germline V gene encodes CDR1 MNHEY and CDR2 SVGAGI. The CDR3 DNA follows: TGTGCCAGCAGAGATCGACAGGGAATTTATGGCTACACCTTC. Encoded protein: CASRDRQGIYGYTF.

This clone has a handful of counts. The chain links TRBV3-1 (or the pseudogene TRBV3-2) to TRBJ2-2; D gene ambiguous. Germline CDR1 is LGHDT and CDR2 is YNNKEL (reference sequence). CDR3 size: 12 residues. The V end lost 4 bases, the J end lost 4 bases, and 4 bases lay between the germline ends. The CDR3 loop reads CASSLSTGELFF. DNA for the CDR3: TGTGCCAGCAGCCTGAGCACCGGGGAGCTGTTTTTT.

This clone was seen just once. The V call is TRBV7-6, the J call TRBJ2-3; 8 nucleotides line up with TRBD1. J gave up 0 bases and V 5 bases, and 4 bases lay outside the gene matches. Germline lookup yields CDR1 SGHVS and CDR2 FNYEAQ. This CDR3 is 15 amino acids long. The CDR3 coding sequence is TGTGCCAGCAGCAAGACAGGGGCCAGCACAGATACGCAGTATTTT. It codes for CASSKTGASTDTQYF.

This chain uses TRBV28 with TRBJ1-4; TRBD1 might be the D (6 bases). Germline-derived CDR1 and CDR2 are MDHEN and SYDVKM. The V gene lost 5 bases and the J gene lost 7 bases, with 11 bases spanning the gap. This CDR3 spans 13 amino acids. CDR3 coding DNA: TGTGCCAGCAGTACAGGGTTGGGTGAAAAACTGTTTTTT. It yields the protein CASSTGLGEKLFF.

The chain links TRBV30 to TRBJ1-2; the match to TRBD1 covers 8 bases. The junction had 10 bases not matched to a gene; V was cut back by 5 bases and J by 8 bases. Germline V gene data show CDR1 as GTSNPN and CDR2 as SVGIG (reference sequence). The CDR3 totals 13 residues. In DNA form, the CDR3 reads TGTGCCTGGTACCGGGACAGGCCGGGGGGCTACACCTTC. Residues: CAWYRDRPGGYTF.

This clone showed up just once. This chain connects TRBV28 to TRBJ1-4; the D gene is possibly TRBD1 (6 bases). Germline V gene sequence: CDR1 MDHEN, CDR2 SYDVKM. The CDR3 is made up of 15 amino acids. V dropped 2 bases and J dropped 7 bases, with 14 bases sitting between them. The CDR3 DNA reads as TGTGCCAGCAGTTTAAAAAGGGGACATCTTGAAAAACTGTTTTTT. As protein: CASSLKRGHLEKLFF.

This sequence joins TRBV6-5 and TRBJ2-5; 10 bases match TRBD1. Germline trimming cut 4 bases from V and 4 bases from J; bases unmatched to any gene: 6. The length of the CDR3 is 15 residues. CDR1 MNHEY and CDR2 SVGAGI come from the germline V gene. CDR3 loop: CASSFDRGLRETQYF. In DNA form, the CDR3 reads TGTGCCAGCAGTTTCGACAGGGGGCTCCGAGAGACCCAGTACTTC.

This sequence joins TRBV19 and TRBJ1-1, with D hard to call. This CDR3 has 13 amino acids. Germline CDR1 is LNHDA and CDR2 is SQIVND (reference sequence). V lost 3 bases and J 4 bases, leaving 9 bases between the germline ends. The CDR3 protein is CASSMRRGTEAFF. CDR3 bases: TGTGCCAGTAGTATGCGGCGAGGCACTGAAGCTTTCTTT. Full variable domain (outside the CDR3, taken from reference TRBV19 and TRBJ1-1): DGGITQSPKYLFRKEGQNVTLSCEQNLNHDAMYWYRQDPGQGLRLIYYSQIVNDFQKGDIAEGYSVSREKKESFPLTVTSAQKNPTAFYLCASSMRRGTEAFFGQGTRLTVV.

The rearrangement joins TRBV6-2 or TRBV6-3 to TRBJ1-5, with unresolved D. Germline V gives CDR1 MNHEY, CDR2 SVGEGT. The CDR3 has 17 amino acids. V gave up 3 bases and J gave up 0 bases, with 15 bases separating them. CDR3 sequence (DNA): TGTGCCAGCAGTTATCCAGAGGGCCTACTTAGCAATCAGCCCCAGCATTTT. It translates to CASSYPEGLLSNQPQHF.

The rearrangement uses TRBV24-1 and TRBJ2-7, with D tentatively TRBD2 (5 bases). CDR1 is KGHDR and CDR2 is SFDVKD in the germline V gene. Trimming removed 9 bases from V and 3 bases from J, with 17 bases in between. This CDR3 region has 14 residues. CDR3 residues: CATVPEATFYEQYF. As DNA, the CDR3 is TGTGCCACCGTACCGGAGGCCACTTTCTACGAGCAGTACTTC.

This clone was seen just once. The rearrangement links TRBV4-3 to TRBJ2-1; a weak D match, TRBD2 (6 bases). This CDR3 contains 13 residues. Trimming left V 1 base short and J 9 bases short, with 10 bases between. Germline values: CDR1 LGHNA, CDR2 YSLEER. The CDR3 DNA sequence: TGCGCCAGCAGCCAAGGGAGGGACGGTGAGCAGTTCTTC. Translated, it gives CASSQGRDGEQFF.

This chain links TRBV6-5 with TRBJ2-2; tentative D call: TRBD2 (5 bases). The CDR3 runs to 14 residues. The germline V gene encodes CDR1 MNHEY and CDR2 SVGAGI. V was cut by 7 bases and J by 1 base, with 10 bases left in between. The CDR3 nucleotides read TGTGCCAGCACCTTGAGCGGGAACACCGGGGAGCTGTTTTTT. Residues: CASTLSGNTGELFF.

In its sample, this clone was seen once. The CDR3 DNA sequence: TGTGCCAGCAGCTTAGGACGGCGGGGTGAGCAGTTCTTC. Protein product: CASSLGRRGEQFF. The chain joins TRBV7-2 to TRBJ2-1; possibly TRBD2 for D (6 bases). V was trimmed by 1 base and J by 9 bases, leaving 10 bases between them. This CDR3 comprises 13 residues. Germline CDR1 reads SGHTA; CDR2 reads FQGNSA.